This T cell receptor beta chain was profiled in a study of T cell responses to AZD1222 COVID-19 vaccine. Findings and caveats of the study: Spike-specific TCR breadth rose after two AZD1222 doses, and depth rose as well.

The junction had 2 bases not matched to a gene; V was cut back by 2 bases and J by 0 bases. In germline, CDR1 is MDHEN, CDR2 SYDVKM. The CDR3 sequence is 17 residues long. Clones were read by immunoSEQ multiplex PCR, and TCRdb kept only the in-frame ones, dropping some. In the table there are about 130,000 clones, about nine tenths of which are singletons. Comments on this clone: Antigen specificity is unknown.

The chain employs TRBV28 and TRBJ2-4; TRBD2 matches at 12 bases. This clonotype was sampled from an adult who received the AZD1222 COVID-19 vaccine. Sequencing was performed on peripheral blood, taken 28 days after the second AZD1222 dose. CDR3 residues: CASSLAGLAGAKNIQYF. The CDR3 DNA is TGTGCCAGCAGTTTAGCGGGACTAGCGGGAGCCAAAAACATTCAGTACTTC.